Listed below are T cell receptor beta chains from one sample, sequenced in a study of a mutant IDH1 vaccine in newly diagnosed glioma. Here immunoSEQ multiplex PCR was the method, and the copy in TCRdb shows in-frame clones only, minus some. This sample has about 92,000 clones; 83% occur once, and the top ten carry around 7%. The sequencing here drew on PBMCs, taken from a glioma patient treated with radiotherapy, temozolomide or both. Every receptor here comes from a woman aged 45-65 years with glioma. The CDR3 runs from the conserved cysteine through the conserved F or W. The D gene is left open where the match is weak. Expanded clones are given a class, and other clones once, few, many or no size at all.

CDR3: CASSLESGGRYYGYTF
DNA: TGCGCCAGCAGCTTGGAGTCAGGGGGCCGCTACTATGGCTACACCTTC
size: .
D: TRBD1
J: TRBJ1-2
V: TRBV5-1

CDR3: CASSLNENTEAFF
DNA: TGCGCCAGCAGCTTGAACGAGAACACTGAAGCTTTCTTT
size: few
D: .
J: TRBJ1-1
V: TRBV5-1

CDR3: CASRGLTGETQYF
DNA: TGTGCCAGCAGAGGACTAACTGGAGAGACCCAGTACTTC
size: .
D: .
J: TRBJ2-5
V: TRBV6-1

CDR3: CASSLGKNEQFF
DNA: TGTGCCAGCAGCTTAGGGAAAAATGAGCAGTTCTTC
size: few
D: .
J: TRBJ2-1
V: TRBV7-2

CDR3: CASEIAGGPTDTQYF
DNA: TGTGCCAGTGAGATAGCGGGGGGGCCGACAGATACGCAGTATTTT
size: .
D: TRBD2
J: TRBJ2-3
V: TRBV6-5

CDR3: CAIRQGTGELFF
DNA: TGTGCCATCAGACAGGGTACCGGGGAGCTGTTTTTT
size: .
D: .
J: TRBJ2-2
V: TRBV10-3

CDR3: CASSPTGTGANVLTF
DNA: TGTGCCAGCAGCCCGACAGGGACTGGGGCCAACGTCCTGACTTTC
size: .
D: TRBD1
J: TRBJ2-6
V: TRBV5-4

CDR3: CASSGTGGSGELFF
DNA: TGTGCCAGCAGCGGCACAGGGGGTTCCGGGGAGCTGTTTTTT
size: .
D: TRBD1
J: TRBJ2-2
V: TRBV9

CDR3: CASSSLTSLNTEAFF
DNA: TGTGCCAGCAGCTCCTTGACATCCTTAAACACTGAAGCTTTCTTT
size: .
D: .
J: TRBJ1-1
V: TRBV7-9

CDR3: CASSLGQGTGKLFF
DNA: TGTGCCAGCAGCCTAGGACAGGGGACAGGGAAACTGTTTTTT
size: few
D: TRBD1
J: TRBJ1-4
V: TRBV7-2

CDR3: CASSSRGQVVYTF
DNA: TGTGCCAGCAGTTCCCGGGGACAGGTCGTCTACACCTTC
size: .
D: TRBD1
J: TRBJ1-2
V: TRBV6-6

CDR3: CASSLEWQTETQYF
DNA: TGTGCCAGCAGCTTGGAATGGCAAACAGAGACCCAGTACTTC
size: .
D: .
J: TRBJ2-5
V: TRBV5-4

CDR3: CSVAGGYSYTF
DNA: TGCAGCGTTGCGGGGGGCTATAGCTACACCTTC
size: .
D: .
J: TRBJ1-2
V: TRBV29-1

CDR3: CASSPRTGKTEAFF
DNA: TGTGCCAGCAGCCCACGGACAGGGAAGACTGAAGCTTTCTTT
size: .
D: TRBD1
J: TRBJ1-1
V: TRBV11-3

CDR3: CASSQDLGQGYNEQFF
DNA: TGTGCCAGCAGCCAAGATCTCGGACAGGGGTATAATGAGCAGTTCTTC
size: .
D: TRBD1
J: TRBJ2-1
V: TRBV4-2

CDR3: CASSPKATDTQYF
DNA: TGTGCCAGCAGCCCTAAAGCAACAGATACGCAGTATTTT
size: .
D: .
J: TRBJ2-3
V: TRBV7-9

CDR3: CASSFKGNSPLHF
DNA: TGTGCCAGCAGCTTCAAGGGGAATTCACCCCTCCACTTT
size: few
D: .
J: TRBJ1-6
V: TRBV7-2

CDR3: CSAREGKTQYF
DNA: TGCAGTGCTAGAGAGGGCAAGACCCAGTACTTC
size: .
D: .
J: TRBJ2-5
V: TRBV20-1

CDR3: CASSPTGTSGGRVRETQYF
DNA: TGCGCCAGCAGCCCGACAGGGACTAGCGGGGGTCGGGTTAGAGAGACCCAGTACTTC
size: .
D: TRBD2
J: TRBJ2-5
V: TRBV5-1

CDR3: CASSPGQGGLNEKLFF
DNA: TGTGCCAGCAGCCCGGGACAGGGCGGTCTGAATGAAAAACTGTTTTTT
size: .
D: TRBD1
J: TRBJ1-4
V: TRBV7-9

CDR3: CASIRRQGTGELFF
DNA: TGTGCCAGCATTCGCAGGCAGGGGACCGGGGAGCTGTTTTTT
size: .
D: .
J: TRBJ2-2
V: TRBV2

CDR3: CASSQAQRADTQYF
DNA: TGCGCCAGCAGCCAAGCACAACGGGCAGATACGCAGTATTTT
size: .
D: .
J: TRBJ2-3
V: TRBV4-1

CDR3: CASSLDRGAGEKLFF
DNA: TGTGCCAGCAGCTTAGATAGGGGGGCAGGAGAAAAACTGTTTTTT
size: .
D: .
J: TRBJ1-4
V: TRBV11-2

CDR3: CATLGVHEQYF
DNA: TGTGCCACCCTCGGGGTCCACGAGCAGTACTTC
size: .
D: .
J: TRBJ2-7
V: TRBV27

CDR3: CASSKRASGGADEQFF
DNA: TGTGCCAGCAGTAAAAGGGCTAGCGGGGGGGCTGATGAGCAGTTCTTC
size: .
D: TRBD2
J: TRBJ2-1
V: TRBV2

CDR3: CASSVDGETQYF
DNA: TGTGCCAGCAGTGTTGACGGGGAGACCCAGTACTTC
size: .
D: .
J: TRBJ2-5
V: TRBV6-1

CDR3: CASSYGRTNYGYTF
DNA: TGTGCCAGCAGTTACGGCCGTACTAACTATGGCTACACCTTC
size: .
D: .
J: TRBJ1-2
V: TRBV6-5

CDR3: CASSASGGDFEEQYF
DNA: TGCGCCAGCAGCGCGAGCGGGGGTGACTTTGAAGAGCAGTACTTC
size: .
D: TRBD2
J: TRBJ2-7
V: TRBV5-1